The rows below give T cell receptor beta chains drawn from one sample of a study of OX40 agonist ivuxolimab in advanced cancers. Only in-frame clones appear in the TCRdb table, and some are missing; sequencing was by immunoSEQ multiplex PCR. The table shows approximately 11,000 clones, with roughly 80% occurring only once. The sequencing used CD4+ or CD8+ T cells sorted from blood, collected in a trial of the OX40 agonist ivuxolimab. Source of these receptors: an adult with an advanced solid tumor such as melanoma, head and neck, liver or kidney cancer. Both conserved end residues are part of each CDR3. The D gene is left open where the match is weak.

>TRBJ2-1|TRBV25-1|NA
TGTGCCAGCAGTCAAAGGAGCAATGAGCAGTTCTTC
CASSQRSNEQFF
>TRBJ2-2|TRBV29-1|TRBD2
TGCAGCGTTCGGGGGGCGAACACCGGGGAGCTGTTTTTT
CSVRGANTGELFF
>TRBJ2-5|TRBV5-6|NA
TGTGCCAGCAGCGCCCAGGGGGGGGAGACCCAGTACTTC
CASSAQGGETQYF
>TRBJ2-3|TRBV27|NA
TGTGCCAGCAGTTTATGGGGGTCCCGCACAGATACGCAGTATTTT
CASSLWGSRTDTQYF
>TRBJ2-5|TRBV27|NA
TGTGCCAGCAGTTTATCCGGGAGCTGGGGAGAGACCCAGTACTTC
CASSLSGSWGETQYF
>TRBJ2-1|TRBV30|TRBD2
TGTGCCTGGGTGGGTGGAGCCGGGACTAGCGGGATGGATGAGCAGTTCTTC
CAWVGGAGTSGMDEQFF
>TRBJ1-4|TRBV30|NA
TGTGCCTGGAGTGTAGGCCAAGAGGAAAAACTGTTTTTT
CAWSVGQEEKLFF
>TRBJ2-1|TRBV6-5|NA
TGTGCCAGCAGTTACGCAGCGGCGAGCTCCTACAATGAGCAGTTCTTC
CASSYAAASSYNEQFF
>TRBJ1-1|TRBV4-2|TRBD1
TGTGCCAGCAGCCCGCAGGGGGGCAAGTTGGTAGACACTGAAGCTTTCTTT
CASSPQGGKLVDTEAFF
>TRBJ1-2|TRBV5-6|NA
TGTGCCAGCAGCTTGGACGGGGGAGAAGGCTACACCTTC
CASSLDGGEGYTF
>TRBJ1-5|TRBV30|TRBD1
TGTGCCTGGAGTGAGGCCTTGACAGGGGGACAGCCCCAGCATTTT
CAWSEALTGGQPQHF